This T cell receptor (beta chain) was sequenced during a study of CD8+ T cells in alopecia areata. Treatment indicated: oral pan-JAK inhibitor, 5-10 mg twice daily. Following extraction, RNA underwent reverse transcription to cDNA, which served as the sequencing template. Using immunoSEQ multiplex PCR, the repertoire was profiled, and TCRdb retains in-frame clones only, with some absent. Among 120,000 to 150,000 clones listed, 70% to 90% were seen once. The CDR3 consists of 12 residues. V was trimmed by 8 bases and J by 0 bases, leaving 3 bases between them. CDR1 is SGDLS and CDR2 is YYNGEE in the germline V gene.

The sequence came from a human donor with alopecia areata. The rearrangement joins TRBV9 to TRBJ2-6, with D unclear. The input for sequencing was CD8+ T cells sorted from blood, taken at week 4, from a patient treated with tofacitinib. DNA of the CDR3: TGTGCCAGTTACTCTGGGGCCAACGTCCTGACTTTC. Amino acid sequence: CASYSGANVLTF.